The following is a TCR beta chain sequence with its context. The data stem from a study of CD8 T cells in Susac syndrome. An amount of RNA that ranged from roughly 0.45 to 1 ug was reverse transcribed with random hexamers. TCRdb recomputed calls from the immunoSEQ multiplex PCR reads with MiXCR, one row per CDR3 protein. The sample yields around 71,000 distinct CDR3 sequences, around 93% seen once. V was shortened by 4 bases and J by 5 bases, with 24 bases between the two germline ends. The CDR3 loop spans 17 amino acids. Sequenced material: CD4+ T cells from PBMCs. The chain carries TRBV12-3 or TRBV12-4 and TRBJ2-7; TRBD1 might be the D (6 bases). The source of this sequence is a human donor with Susac syndrome. CDR3 protein: CASSSSQTGTYLDEQYF. The CDR3 DNA follows: TGTGCCAGCAGTTCCAGTCAAACCGGGACATATCTCGACGAGCAGTACTTC.